This entry lists 27 T cell receptor beta chains sequenced from one sample in a study of blood T cell repertoires in COVID-19. Libraries were prepared by immunoSEQ multiplex PCR; TCRdb keeps only in-frame clonotypes and omits some of them. The sample carries 270,000 or so clones, 89% recorded once. Sequencing used peripheral blood. The receptors derive from a woman in her forties who had recovered from COVID-19.

This clone has just one count. The chain employs TRBV2 and TRBJ2-5; 8 bases match TRBD1. Germline V gives CDR1 SNHLY, CDR2 FYNNEI. With V trimmed by 11 bases and J by 1 base, 6 bases remained unmatched. This CDR3 has 13 residues. CDR3 DNA sequence: TGTGCCGGACTAACAGGGGGCCAAGAGACCCAGTACTTC. Translating it yields CAGLTGGQETQYF. Full variable domain (remainder filled in from reference TRBV2 and TRBJ2-5): EPEVTQTPSHQVTQMGQEVILRCVPISNHLYFYWYRQILGQKVEFLVSFYNNEISEKSEIFDDQFSVERPDGSNFTLKIRSTKLEDSAMYFCAGLTGGQETQYFGPGTRLLVL.

The rearrangement links TRBV2 to TRBJ2-5; the match to TRBD2 covers 7 bases. CDR1 is SNHLY and CDR2 is FYNNEI in the germline V gene. V lost 6 bases to trimming and J lost 5 bases; unmatched junction nucleotides: 15. The CDR3 has 16 amino acids. CDR3 nucleotide sequence: TGTGCCAGCAGCGCCAATCGGGGGACCGGGAGGGAGACCCAGTACTTC. Translated: CASSANRGTGRETQYF.

The chain combines TRBV19 with TRBJ1-3, with 8 bases fitting TRBD1. The CDR3 has 14 amino acids. The V and J ends lost 7 bases and 3 bases, in that order; junction bases with no gene match: 5. Germline CDR1 and CDR2: LNHDA and SQIVND (reference sequence). The CDR3 DNA sequence: TGTGCCAGTACGCACAGGGGGAGTGGAAACACCATATATTTT. Its translation: CASTHRGSGNTIYF.

This chain connects TRBV5-6 to TRBJ1-1; a weak D match, TRBD1 (5 bases). Trimming took 4 bases from V and 8 from J, leaving 15 bases between them. The CDR3 has 13 amino acids. CDR1 and CDR2 from the germline V gene are SGHDT and YYEEEE. CDR3 sequence reads: CASSLDNRYEAFF. CDR3 bases: TGTGCCAGCAGCCTCGACAACAGGTACGAAGCTTTCTTT.

The chain joins TRBV5-1 to TRBJ2-2; perhaps TRBD2 as D (5 bases). The CDR3 contains 15 residues. Germline V gene lookup returns CDR1 SGHRS and CDR2 YFSETQ. Trimming cost V 0 bases and J 4 bases, with 10 bases left between them. The CDR3 loop reads CASSLALEATGELFF. The DNA for the CDR3 is TGCGCCAGCAGCTTGGCCTTGGAGGCCACCGGGGAGCTGTTTTTT.

The chain combines TRBV18 with TRBJ2-2, with no clear D. There are 12 residues in the CDR3. V lost 3 bases and J lost 7, with 6 bases in between. CDR1 is KGHSH and CDR2 is LQKENI in the germline V gene. CDR3 loop: CASSPRHGELFF. In DNA, the CDR3 is TGTGCCAGCTCACCGAGACACGGGGAGCTGTTTTTT. Full variable domain (outside the CDR3, taken from reference TRBV18 and TRBJ2-2): NAGVMQNPRHLVRRRGQEARLRCSPMKGHSHVYWYRQLPEEGLKFMVYLQKENIIDESGMPKERFSAEFPKEGPSILRIQQVVRGDSAAYFCASSPRHGELFFGEGSRLTVL.

The chain is built from TRBV9 and TRBJ2-3; the D gene is possibly TRBD2 (7 bases). V dropped 3 bases and J dropped 4 bases, with 15 bases sitting between them. Germline assignment: CDR1 SGDLS and CDR2 YYNGEE. The CDR3 contains 15 residues. CDR3 protein: CASSAVGGHADTQYF. Here the CDR3 DNA reads TGTGCCAGCAGCGCAGTGGGGGGGCACGCAGATACGCAGTATTTT.

The chain recombines TRBV5-6 with TRBJ2-3; perhaps TRBD2 as D (5 bases). Germline CDR1 is SGHDT and CDR2 is YYEEEE. The CDR3 is made up of 12 amino acids. Trimming removed 4 bases at V and 3 bases at J, with 6 bases between. CDR3 protein: CASSRGTDTQYF. CDR3 in DNA: TGTGCCAGCAGCCGGGGAACAGATACGCAGTATTTT.

This clone was detected only once. The chain uses TRBV6-5 and TRBJ1-2; no clear D gene. Trimming took off 6 bases at V and 8 bases at J, with 16 bases between the two ends. Germline V gene sequence: CDR1 MNHEY, CDR2 SVGAGI. The CDR3 has 13 residues. DNA for the CDR3: TGTGCCAGCAGAGACCTTTATGGAGTCGGCTACACCTTC. Protein product: CASRDLYGVGYTF.

The chain carries TRBV5-1 and TRBJ2-5; TRBD2 matches at 10 bases. The V gene end was trimmed by 2 bases and the J gene end by 1 base; junction bases not matched to a gene: 8. The germline gives CDR1 SGHRS, CDR2 YFSETQ. The length of the CDR3 is 17 residues. The CDR3 DNA is TGCGCCAGCAGCTTAGGGTTGGCTAGCGGGGGCCAAGAGACCCAGTACTTC. Translating it yields CASSLGLASGGQETQYF.

This clone was detected only a few times. The V gene is TRBV28, the J gene TRBJ1-1, with D uncertain. V lost 8 bases to trimming and J lost 6 bases, with 13 bases between them. CDR1 is MDHEN, CDR2 SYDVKM, per germline. The CDR3 spans 12 residues. CDR3 coding DNA: TGTGCCAGCGTCCTAGCGGGCGCTGAAGCTTTCTTT. It translates to CASVLAGAEAFF.

This rearrangement joins TRBV5-1 to TRBJ1-1; 8 bases are a match to TRBD1. The CDR3 runs 14 residues. Germline-derived CDR1 and CDR2 are SGHRS and YFSETQ. Trimming removed 4 bases from V and 2 bases from J; junction bases left unmatched: 4. CDR3 in amino acids: CASSLTGANTEAFF. CDR3 in DNA: TGCGCCAGCAGCCTGACAGGGGCTAACACTGAAGCTTTCTTT.

The V gene is TRBV30, the J gene TRBJ2-3, with TRBD2 as a possible D gene (6 bases). The V end lost 5 bases, the J end lost 2 bases, and 17 bases lay between the germline ends. There are 15 residues in the CDR3. Germline V lookup: CDR1 GTSNPN, CDR2 SVGIG (reference sequence). CDR3 in DNA: TGTGCCTGGGACGCCGGGGCGGGGTTCACAGATACGCAGTATTTT. Its translation is CAWDAGAGFTDTQYF.

The chain is built from TRBV7-9 and TRBJ1-2, with 8 bases fitting TRBD1. Germline CDR1 reads SEHNR; CDR2 reads FQNEAQ (reference sequence). Trimming removed 7 bases from V and 7 bases from J; junction bases left unmatched: 2. This CDR3 comprises 11 residues. The CDR3 region has the DNA TGTGCCAGCAATACAGGGGGTGGCTACACCTTC. Translated, it gives CASNTGGGYTF.

This clone was seen more than once but under ten times. This rearrangement joins TRBV21-1 to TRBJ2-7; the listed D gene, TRBD2, was not tested against the DNA. TRBV21-1 is listed as a pseudogene. This CDR3 has 11 residues. As DNA, the CDR3 is TGTGCTCTCGGAGGATTCTACGAGCAGTACGTC. This translates into CALGGFYEQYV.

The rearrangement joins TRBV5-1 to TRBJ1-4, with D hard to call. CDR1 is SGHRS and CDR2 is YFSETQ in the germline V gene. Trimming stripped 0 bases from V and 0 bases from J, with 9 bases between. The CDR3 covers 16 residues. This CDR3 is CASSLAQIATNEKLFF. For the CDR3, the DNA is TGCGCCAGCAGCTTGGCCCAAATTGCAACTAATGAAAAACTGTTTTTT. The whole variable domain, remainder taken from reference TRBV5-1 and TRBJ1-4, is KAGVTQTPRYLIKTRGQQVTLSCSPISGHRSVSWYQQTPGQGLQFLFEYFSETQRNKGNFPGRFSGRQFSNSRSEMNVSTLELGDSALYLCASSLAQIATNEKLFFGSGTQLSVL.

The chain combines TRBV16 with TRBJ2-1, with D tentatively TRBD2 (5 bases). The CDR3 length is 15 residues. V was cut by 6 bases and J by 3 bases, with 15 bases left in between. Germline V gene data show CDR1 as KGHSY and CDR2 as FQNENV. The CDR3 nucleotides are TGTGCCAGCAGTCCCGGACTCCTCCTCTACAATGAGCAGTTCTTC. Translating gives CASSPGLLLYNEQFF.

Comments on this clone: Other DNA sequences in the sample encode the same CDR3. This sequence joins TRBV9 and TRBJ2-1, with D perhaps TRBD1 (6 bases). CDR1 is SGDLS, CDR2 YYNGEE, per germline. V lost 0 bases to trimming and J lost 2 bases, with 9 bases between them. This CDR3 is built from 15 residues. CDR3 sequence: CASSVDGGTYNEQFF. CDR3 sequence (DNA): TGTGCCAGCAGCGTAGATGGGGGCACCTACAATGAGCAGTTCTTC.

The chain employs TRBV11-3 and TRBJ2-2, with D maybe TRBD1 (6 bases). The CDR3 loop spans 13 amino acids. Looked up from germline, CDR1 is SGHNT and CDR2 is YENEEA. V was trimmed by 5 bases and J by 7 bases, leaving 11 bases between them. The CDR3 loop reads CASSLRGGGELFF. For the CDR3, the DNA is TGTGCCAGCAGCCTCAGGGGTGGCGGGGAGCTGTTTTTT.

This chain links TRBV6-1 with TRBJ2-7; 9 bases match TRBD1. With V trimmed by 2 bases and J by 9 bases, 11 bases remained unmatched. This CDR3 has 15 residues. The germline V gene has CDR1 MNHNS and CDR2 SASEGT. The CDR3 loop is CASSEYVETGGRQYV. CDR3 in DNA: TGTGCCAGCAGTGAATACGTGGAGACAGGGGGTCGGCAGTACGTC.

V and J are TRBV7-2 and TRBJ1-1, with TRBD1 matching 9 bases. The V and J ends lost 7 bases and 5 bases, in that order; junction bases with no gene match: 5. Germline V gives CDR1 SGHTA, CDR2 FQGNSA. CDR3 length: 13 residues. The DNA for the CDR3 is TGTGCCAGCACACAGGGGGCTGGTACTGAAGCTTTCTTT. Its protein is CASTQGAGTEAFF.

V gene TRBV7-8 combines with J gene TRBJ1-1, with D maybe TRBD1 (5 bases). CDR3 length: 13 amino acids. Germline V gene lookup returns CDR1 SGHVS and CDR2 FQNEAQ. V lost 3 bases and J 4 bases, leaving 9 bases between the germline ends. The DNA of the CDR3 is TGTGCCAGCAGCTTCAGGGTCGGCACTGAAGCTTTCTTT. Amino acid sequence: CASSFRVGTEAFF.

This clone was counted a few times. The chain combines TRBV10-1 with TRBJ2-1; 7 bases align to TRBD2. The J segment lost 3 bases and the V segment lost 6 bases, leaving 5 bases of the junction unmatched. The CDR3 covers 14 residues. CDR1 WNHNN and CDR2 SYGVQD come from the germline V gene (reference sequence). The CDR3 DNA is TGCGCCAGCAGCCCTAGCGGTTTCTACAATGAGCAGTTCTTC. It codes for CASSPSGFYNEQFF.

This clone was seen just once. This chain uses TRBV28 with TRBJ1-1; 10 nucleotides agree with TRBD1. CDR3 size: 12 residues. Germline CDR1 is MDHEN and CDR2 is SYDVKM. The V segment lost 8 bases and the J segment 8 bases; nucleotides outside the gene matches: 5. CDR3 protein: CASDRGLGEAFF. In nucleotides, the CDR3 is TGTGCCAGCGACAGGGGGCTCGGGGAAGCTTTCTTT. The full variable domain, its missing parts supplied by reference TRBV28 and TRBJ1-1, is DVKVTQSSRYLVKRTGEKVFLECVQDMDHENMFWYRQDPGLGLRLIYFSYDVKMKEKGDIPEGYSVSREKKERFSLILESASTNQTSMYLCASDRGLGEAFFGQGTRLTVV.

The chain recombines TRBV7-3 with TRBJ2-3; a weak D match, TRBD2 (5 bases). CDR1 SGHTA and CDR2 FQGTGA come from the germline V gene. Trimming cost V 0 bases and J 4 bases, with 11 bases left between them. The CDR3 covers 15 residues. The CDR3 DNA sequence: TGTGCCAGCAGCTTAACGCCCTCGGACTCAGATACGCAGTATTTT. Protein: CASSLTPSDSDTQYF.

The genes are TRBV7-9 and TRBJ1-1; D is uncertain. The CDR3 is made up of 12 amino acids. Germline loops: CDR1 SEHNR, CDR2 FQNEAQ (reference sequence). V lost 5 bases and J 2 bases, leaving 6 bases between the germline ends. This CDR3 is CASSLKNTEAFF. CDR3 DNA: TGTGCCAGCAGCCTAAAAAACACTGAAGCTTTCTTT.

The chain is built from TRBV18 and TRBJ1-5, with D perhaps matching TRBD1 (6 bases). Germline loops: CDR1 KGHSH, CDR2 LQKENI. CDR3 length: 14 amino acids. V dropped 0 bases and J dropped 7 bases, with 10 bases sitting between them. The CDR3 nucleotides read TGTGCCAGCTCACCACCAGGGGGAGAGCAGCCCCAGCATTTT. This gives the protein CASSPPGGEQPQHF.